This T cell receptor (beta chain) was profiled in a study of CD8 T cells in Susac syndrome. Germline V gene lookup returns CDR1 SGHTA and CDR2 FQGNSA. The V gene lost 4 bases and the J gene lost 4 bases, with 17 bases spanning the gap. The CDR3 consists of 17 residues. 0.5 to 1 ug RNA was reverse transcribed with random hexamers. Each CDR3 protein is one row after TCRdb ran MiXCR on the immunoSEQ multiplex PCR reads. The table lists over 95,000 distinct CDR3 sequences, about 93% of them singletons, with 0.14% in the top ten. CD8+ and CD4+ T cells circulating in blood were sequenced for TCR beta. FACS was used to enrich TEMRA cells, whereas the CD8+ and CD4+ T cells were obtained by negative isolation.

J is TRBJ2-6 and V is TRBV7-2; possibly TRBD1 for D (6 bases). The TCR comes from a human donor in good health. Specimen: CD4+ T cells from PBMCs. This chain's CDR3 is CASSYRDTGAGANVLTF. As DNA, the CDR3 is TGTGCCAGCAGCTACCGGGACACCGGTGCGGGGGCCAACGTCCTGACTTTC.